This T cell receptor beta chain was recorded in a study of blood T cell repertoires in COVID-19. Study-level information: Samples of COVID-19 (acute and convalescent) were obtained from the United States, Italy and Spain. In each case, the material was cDNA or gDNA derived from T cells, B-cell-depleted T cells, or PBMCs.

As processed by the authors: Nucleated cell number was recorded as an estimate derived from reference gene primer amplification. The table came from immunoSEQ multiplex PCR; TCRdb's copy has only in-frame clones and leaves some out. V and J calls plus clone size are reproduced from that table; the DNA served to infer D and trimming. The sample consists of 150,000 to 200,000 clones, approximately 90% of them appearing once. Trimming took 1 base from V and 5 from J; bases not matched to a gene: 16. Germline V lookup: CDR1 SGHRS, CDR2 YFSETQ. This CDR3 contains 18 residues. The V call is TRBV5-1, the J call TRBJ2-5; 8 bases line up with TRBD2. The TCR sequence derives from a human donor in a cohort sampled during active COVID-19. The specimen sequenced was peripheral blood. The CDR3 DNA is TGCGCCAGCAGCTTGTGGCTAGCGGGTTCCCCCCAATTGGAGACCCAGTACTTC. Translation: CASSLWLAGSPQLETQYF.